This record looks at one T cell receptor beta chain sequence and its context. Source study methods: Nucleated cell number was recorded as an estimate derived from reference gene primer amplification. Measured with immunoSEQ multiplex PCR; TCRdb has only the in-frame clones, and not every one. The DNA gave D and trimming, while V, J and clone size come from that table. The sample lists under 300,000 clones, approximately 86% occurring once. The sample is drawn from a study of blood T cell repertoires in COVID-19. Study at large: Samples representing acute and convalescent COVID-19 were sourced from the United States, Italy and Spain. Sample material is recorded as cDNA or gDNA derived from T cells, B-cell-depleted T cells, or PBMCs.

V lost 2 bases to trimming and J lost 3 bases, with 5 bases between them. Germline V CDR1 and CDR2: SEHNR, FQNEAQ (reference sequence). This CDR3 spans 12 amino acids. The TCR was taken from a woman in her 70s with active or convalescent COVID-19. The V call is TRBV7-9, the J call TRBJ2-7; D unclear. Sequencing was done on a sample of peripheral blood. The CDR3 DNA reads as TGTGCCAGCAGCTTAAACAGCTACGAGCAGTACTTC. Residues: CASSLNSYEQYF. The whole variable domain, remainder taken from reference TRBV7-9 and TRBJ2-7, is DTGVSQNPRHKITKRGQNVTFRCDPISEHNRLYWYRQTLGQGPEFLTYFQNEAQLEKSRLLSDRFSAERPKGSFSTLEIQRTEQGDSAMYLCASSLNSYEQYFGPGTRLTVT.